This T cell receptor (beta chain) was captured in a study of shared clonotypes between healthy human individuals (dated by TCRdb to about 2020). About the full investigation: The cohort comprised a couple of women and a few men aged 18 to 49 years. For each donor, three plates each were used for CD4 naive and CD4 memory, two plates were used for CD8 naive, and one plate was used for CD8 memory. To estimate repertoire size and how much clonotypes are shared between individuals, the study performed deep sequencing of blood TCR repertoires from five healthy adults. To increase sequencing depth and limit assay-specific biases, TCR repertoire library preparation and sequencing were carried out by different laboratories using diverse techniques. Per donor, leukapheresis produced somewhere between about 0.94 and 9 billion PBMCs.

Concerning this clone itself: Its antigen specificity is not known. No per-base quality is available; no much larger clone lies one base away.

TCR CDR3 regions were amplified from genomic DNA by multiplex PCR using the deep immunoSEQ assay. Genomic DNA extracted from each cell subset was distributed evenly over all wells of several immunoSEQ 96-well plates, and each plate served as one replicate. For sorted subsets, roughly 0.2 ug genomic DNA, equal to tens of thousands of T cell genomes, was loaded into each replicate PCR. Purified libraries were quantified with a Qubit 3.0 fluorometer, sized on a Bioanalyzer 2100, and re-quantified with the KAPA Library Quantification kit. A separate single-read 150-cycle Illumina NextSeq 550 flow cell was used to sequence each immunoSEQ 96-well plate. The authors' analysis ran thus. Because the immunoSEQ output included only junctional sequences and no quality scores, the filtering could not be the same as the filtering used for full-length reads. Sequences were annotated with PyIR, a Python wrapper for IgBLAST v1.9, and V/J genes and CDR3 were assigned using IMGT germline references. Any read was removed if the V/J assignment was weak (E-value above 1e-6), the CDR3 was missing, or the read contained stop codons, out-of-frame junctions, or ambiguous translated residues. V3J clonotypes were defined as sequences sharing the same inferred V gene, J gene, and CDR3 amino acid sequence. Percentage overlap between repertoires was computed as shared unique clonotypes divided by the size of the smaller repertoire. Richness of each repertoire was evaluated using RTK rarefaction, the Chao1 estimator, and Recon v2.1 estimates of unobserved clonotypes. Generation probabilities for all TCRbeta clonotypes obtained by the gDNA method from several donors were computed using OLGA. In its TCRdb copy, this immuneACCESS table keeps in-frame sequences only and misses some clones. Where compared with another copy, unresolved V genes explain less than half of these, and the others have no known cause. V and J calls and clone size follow that table, whereas D and trimming were derived from the DNA. Present in this sample are around 1.4 million clones, around 98.5% of which were seen just once. The ten largest make up 0.36% of the sample.

The donors were healthy, HIV-negative adults who had no recently reported acute infections or vaccinations. All donors were Caucasian adults living in Nashville, Tennessee, USA. CD4+ T cells were enriched by magnetic negative selection, after which naive cells were positively selected on CD45RA and the negative fraction was taken as the memory subset. Blood was obtained by leukapheresis, after which PBMCs were separated by Ficoll-Histopaque density gradient centrifugation and cryopreserved in liquid nitrogen vapor phase. Analytical flow cytometry was used to check the purity and quantity of each magnetically sorted T cell population. Genomic DNA was isolated from every sorted fraction and measured by UV absorbance on a Nanodrop 2000c. What the work shows at the level of the full study, not this receptor alone: Because the study included a small number of donors, the genetic and exposure-history diversity represented was limited. Only blood was sampled, and tissue TCR repertoires likely differ from those in blood. Pairwise subsampling indicated that sequencing depth was expected to affect the degree of clonotype sharing among donors. Sharing across a few donors was observed for roughly 5% of naive CD4, 3% to 4% of naive CD8, over 2% of memory CD4, and around 0.42% of memory CD8 clonotypes. Naive subsets generally had larger estimated clonotype richness than memory subsets did. Compared with non-shared clonotypes, clonotypes shared by all four sorted-subset donors had higher generation probabilities. Rarefaction of sorted-subset datasets indicated incomplete sequencing despite the large sequencing depth.

CDR1 and CDR2 are read off the germline V gene as MNHNS and SASEGT. V is trimmed back by 8 bases and J by 8 bases, and the junction contains 6 bases that no gene match accounts for. The CDR3 numbers 13 residues from cysteine through phenylalanine. Only the CDR3 part of the read is kept: 39 bases, read in frame from the first base. Specimen: naive CD4+ T cells sorted from blood. The cell subset or site tag for this specimen amounts to: CD45RA+ positively selected. The chain joins TRBV6-1 to TRBJ2-1; the junction holds 10 bases that match TRBD2. This TCR was recovered from a man younger than 45 in good health. The DNA sequence is as follows: TGTGCCAGCGAGGCTAGCGGGAGCTATGAGCAGTTCTTC. Translated, it reads CASEASGSYEQFF.